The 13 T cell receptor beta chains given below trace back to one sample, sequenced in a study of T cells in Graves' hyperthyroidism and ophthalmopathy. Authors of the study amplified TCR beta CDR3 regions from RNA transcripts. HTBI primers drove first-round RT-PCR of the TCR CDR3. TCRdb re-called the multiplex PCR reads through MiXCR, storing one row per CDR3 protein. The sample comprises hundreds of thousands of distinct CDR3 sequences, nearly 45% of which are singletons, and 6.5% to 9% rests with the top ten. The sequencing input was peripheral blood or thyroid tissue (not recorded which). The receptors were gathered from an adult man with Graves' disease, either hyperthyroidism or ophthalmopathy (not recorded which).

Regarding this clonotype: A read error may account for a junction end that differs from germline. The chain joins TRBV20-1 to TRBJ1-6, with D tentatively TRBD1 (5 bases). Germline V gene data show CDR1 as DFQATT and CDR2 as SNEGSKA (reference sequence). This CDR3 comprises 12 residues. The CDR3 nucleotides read TGCAGTGCTAGTGGGGGGAATTCACCCCCCCACTTT. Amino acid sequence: CSASGGNSPPHF.

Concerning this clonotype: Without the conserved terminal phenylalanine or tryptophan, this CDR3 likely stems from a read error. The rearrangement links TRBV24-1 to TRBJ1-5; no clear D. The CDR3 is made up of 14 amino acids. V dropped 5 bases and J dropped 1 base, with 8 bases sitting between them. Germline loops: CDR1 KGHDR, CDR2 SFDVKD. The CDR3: CATSGRDSNQPQHL. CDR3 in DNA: TGTGCCACCAGTGGCCGAGACAGCAATCAGCCCCAGCATCTT.

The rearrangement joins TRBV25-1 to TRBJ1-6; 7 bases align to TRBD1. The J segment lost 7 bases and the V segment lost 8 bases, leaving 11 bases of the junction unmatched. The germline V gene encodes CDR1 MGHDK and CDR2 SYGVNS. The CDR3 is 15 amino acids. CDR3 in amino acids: CASPPRGQGNSPLHF. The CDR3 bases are TGTGCCAGCCCACCTAGGGGGCAGGGGAATTCACCCCTCCACTTT.

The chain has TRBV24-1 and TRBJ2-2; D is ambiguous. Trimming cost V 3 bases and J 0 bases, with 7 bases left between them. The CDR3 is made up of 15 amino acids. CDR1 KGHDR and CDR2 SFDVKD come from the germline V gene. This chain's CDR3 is CATSDRLANTGELFF. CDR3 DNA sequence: TGTGCCACCAGTGATAGGCTAGCGAACACCGGGGAGCTGTTTTTT.

The CDR3 protein is CASSLAKLDGFYGYTF. Written as DNA, the CDR3 is TGTGCCAGCAGCTTAGCGAAGTTAGACGGCTTCTATGGCTACACCTTC. The rearrangement uses TRBV7-9 and TRBJ1-2; no clear D gene. The CDR3 loop spans 16 amino acids. V was shortened by 0 bases and J by 4 bases, with 15 bases between the two germline ends. Germline V gene lookup returns CDR1 SEHNR and CDR2 FQNEAQ (reference sequence).

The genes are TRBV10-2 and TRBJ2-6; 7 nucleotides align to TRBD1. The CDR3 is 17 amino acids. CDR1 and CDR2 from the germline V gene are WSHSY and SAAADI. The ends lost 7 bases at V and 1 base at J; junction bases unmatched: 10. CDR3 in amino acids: CASKATGVGSGANVLTF. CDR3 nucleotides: TGCGCCAGCAAGGCAACAGGGGTAGGATCTGGGGCCAACGTCCTGACTTTC.

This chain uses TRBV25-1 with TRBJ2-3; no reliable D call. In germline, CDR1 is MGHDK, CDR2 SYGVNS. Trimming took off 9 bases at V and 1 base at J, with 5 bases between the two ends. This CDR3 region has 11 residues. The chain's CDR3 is CASRRTDTQYF. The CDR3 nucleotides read TGTGCCAGTAGACGCACAGATACGCAGTATTTT.

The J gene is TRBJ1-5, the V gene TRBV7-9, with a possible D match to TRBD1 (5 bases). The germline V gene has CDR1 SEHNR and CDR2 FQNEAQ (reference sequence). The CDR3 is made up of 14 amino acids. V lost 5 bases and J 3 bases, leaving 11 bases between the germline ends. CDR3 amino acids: CASSTTDFNQPQHF. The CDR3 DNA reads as TGTGCCAGCAGCACGACAGACTTCAATCAGCCCCAGCATTTT.

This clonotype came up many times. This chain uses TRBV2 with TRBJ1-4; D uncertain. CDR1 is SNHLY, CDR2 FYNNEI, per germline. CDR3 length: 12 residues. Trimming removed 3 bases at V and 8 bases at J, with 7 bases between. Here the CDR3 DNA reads TGTGCCAGCAGTGACGACCGGGAAAAACTGTTTTTT. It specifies CASSDDREKLFF.

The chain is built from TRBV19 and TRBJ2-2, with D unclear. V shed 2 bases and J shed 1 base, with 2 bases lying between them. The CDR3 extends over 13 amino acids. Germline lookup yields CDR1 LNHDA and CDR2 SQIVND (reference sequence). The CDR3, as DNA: TGTGCCAGTAGTATACAGAACACCGGGGAGCTGTTTTTT. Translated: CASSIQNTGELFF.

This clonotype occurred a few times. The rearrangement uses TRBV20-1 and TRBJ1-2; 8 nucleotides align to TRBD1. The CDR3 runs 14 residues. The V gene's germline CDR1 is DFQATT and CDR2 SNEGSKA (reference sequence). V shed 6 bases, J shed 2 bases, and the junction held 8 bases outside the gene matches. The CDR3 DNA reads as TGCAGTGCCGTAGCCGGACAGGGAAACTATGGCTACACCTTC. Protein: CSAVAGQGNYGYTF.

CDR3 nucleotides: TGCGCCAGCAGCTTGAACTCCCCCTCGGGGTTTACTAATGAAAAACTGTTTTTT. This translates into CASSLNSPSGFTNEKLFF. The rearrangement uses TRBV5-1 and TRBJ1-4; D unresolved. CDR1 is SGHRS and CDR2 is YFSETQ in the germline V gene. The CDR3 runs 18 residues. V lost 1 base and J lost 2, with 18 bases in between.

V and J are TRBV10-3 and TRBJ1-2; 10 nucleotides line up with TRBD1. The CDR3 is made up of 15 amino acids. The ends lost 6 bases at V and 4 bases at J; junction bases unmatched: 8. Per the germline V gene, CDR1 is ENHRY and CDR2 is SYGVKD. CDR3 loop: CAIRLWDRGLYGYTF. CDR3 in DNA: TGTGCCATCAGGTTATGGGACAGGGGTCTCTATGGCTACACCTTC.